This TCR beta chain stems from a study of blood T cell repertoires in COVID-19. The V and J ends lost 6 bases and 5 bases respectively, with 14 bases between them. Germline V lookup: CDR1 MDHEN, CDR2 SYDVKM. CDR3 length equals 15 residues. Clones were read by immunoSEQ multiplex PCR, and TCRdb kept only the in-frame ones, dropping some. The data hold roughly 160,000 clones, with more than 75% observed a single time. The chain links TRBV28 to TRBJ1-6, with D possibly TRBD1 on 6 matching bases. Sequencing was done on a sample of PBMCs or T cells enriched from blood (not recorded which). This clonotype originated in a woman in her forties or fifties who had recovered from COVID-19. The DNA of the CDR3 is TGTGCCAGCAGCCCGCCACAGGGTAATAATTCACCCCTCCACTTT. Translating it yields CASSPPQGNNSPLHF.